Included here is one T cell receptor (beta chain) sequence, with context. Its target is not known. This entry belongs to a study of cytomegalovirus exposure and HLA in healthy donors. Study-level points and caveats: A later analysis, which compared TCR beta chains of equal frequency, found the HLA-associated ones more clonally expanded. Prior analysis indicated that the majority of TCR beta V segments exhibited productivity approximately 87% or approximately 30% of the time.

In the PCR, 60 Vbeta and 13 Jbeta primers were used. Original analysis: The authors later counted 65 million to 80 million unique TCR beta chains, about 11 million of them shared. Generated by immunoSEQ multiplex PCR, the TCRdb table keeps only in-frame clones and is missing some. Clone size and the V and J calls come from that table; the DNA yielded D and trimming. Among about 160,000 clones listed, approximately 80% were seen once. Sequences were obtained from PBMCs. The clonotype was recovered from a man aged 18 to 30 in good health and CMV-seronegative.

CDR3 region: CASSAQGGRQPQHF. The CDR3 DNA is TGTGCCAGCAGTGCCCAGGGGGGAAGGCAGCCCCAGCATTTT. This sequence joins TRBV6-5 and TRBJ1-5; TRBD1 agrees at 7 bases. CDR3 length: 14 residues. V was pared by 5 bases and J by 7 bases, with 8 bases of the junction left unmatched. Germline-derived CDR1 and CDR2 are MNHEY and SVGAGI.